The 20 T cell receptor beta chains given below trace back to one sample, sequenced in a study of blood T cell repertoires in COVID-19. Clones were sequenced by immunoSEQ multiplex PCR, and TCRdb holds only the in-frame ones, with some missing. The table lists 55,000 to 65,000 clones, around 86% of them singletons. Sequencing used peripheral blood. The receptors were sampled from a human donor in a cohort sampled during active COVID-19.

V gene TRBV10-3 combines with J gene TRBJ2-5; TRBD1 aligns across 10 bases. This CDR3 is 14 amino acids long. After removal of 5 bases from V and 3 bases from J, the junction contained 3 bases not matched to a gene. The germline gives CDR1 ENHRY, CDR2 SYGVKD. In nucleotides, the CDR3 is TGTGCCATCAGTCTCGGACAGGGGGAAGAGACCCAGTACTTC. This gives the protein CAISLGQGEETQYF.

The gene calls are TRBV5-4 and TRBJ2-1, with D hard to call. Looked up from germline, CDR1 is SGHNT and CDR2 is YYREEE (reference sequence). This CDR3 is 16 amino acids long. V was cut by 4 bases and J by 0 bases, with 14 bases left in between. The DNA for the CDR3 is TGTGCCAGCAGCCTAATGAGCTCTCGCTCCTACAATGAGCAGTTCTTC. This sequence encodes CASSLMSSRSYNEQFF.

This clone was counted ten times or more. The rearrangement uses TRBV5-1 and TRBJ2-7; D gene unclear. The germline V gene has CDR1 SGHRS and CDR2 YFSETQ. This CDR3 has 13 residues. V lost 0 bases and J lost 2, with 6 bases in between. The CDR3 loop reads CASSLGPAYEQYV. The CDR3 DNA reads TGCGCCAGCAGCTTGGGGCCAGCCTACGAGCAGTACGTC.

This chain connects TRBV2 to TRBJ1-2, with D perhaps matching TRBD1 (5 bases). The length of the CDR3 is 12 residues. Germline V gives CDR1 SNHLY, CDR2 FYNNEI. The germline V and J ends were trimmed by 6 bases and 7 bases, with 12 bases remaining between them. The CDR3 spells CASRDTPFGYTF. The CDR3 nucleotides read TGTGCCAGCAGGGACACTCCATTTGGCTACACCTTC.

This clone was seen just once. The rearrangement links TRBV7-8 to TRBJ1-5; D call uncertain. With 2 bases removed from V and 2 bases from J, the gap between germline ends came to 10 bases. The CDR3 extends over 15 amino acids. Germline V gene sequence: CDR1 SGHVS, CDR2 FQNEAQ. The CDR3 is CASSLSTPGNQPQHF. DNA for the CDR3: TGTGCCAGCAGCTTAAGTACCCCAGGCAATCAGCCCCAGCATTTT.

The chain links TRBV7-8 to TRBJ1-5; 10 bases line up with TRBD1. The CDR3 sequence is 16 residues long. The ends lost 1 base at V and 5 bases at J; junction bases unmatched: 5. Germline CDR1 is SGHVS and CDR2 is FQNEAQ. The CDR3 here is CASSLVLGTGDQPQHF. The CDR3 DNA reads TGTGCCAGCAGCTTAGTACTCGGGACAGGGGATCAGCCCCAGCATTTT.

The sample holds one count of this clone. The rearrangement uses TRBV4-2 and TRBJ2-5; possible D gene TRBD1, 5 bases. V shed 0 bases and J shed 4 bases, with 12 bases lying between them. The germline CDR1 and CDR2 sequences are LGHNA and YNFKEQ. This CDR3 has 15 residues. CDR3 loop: CASSQDWQGGETQYF. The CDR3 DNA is TGTGCCAGCAGCCAAGATTGGCAGGGCGGAGAGACCCAGTACTTC.

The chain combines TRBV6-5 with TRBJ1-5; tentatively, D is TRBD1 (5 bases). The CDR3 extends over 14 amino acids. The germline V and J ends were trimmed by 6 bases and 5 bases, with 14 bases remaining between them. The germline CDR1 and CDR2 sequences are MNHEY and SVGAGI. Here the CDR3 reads CASRPNWGDQPQHF. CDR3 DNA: TGTGCCAGCAGACCCAACTGGGGGGATCAGCCCCAGCATTTT.

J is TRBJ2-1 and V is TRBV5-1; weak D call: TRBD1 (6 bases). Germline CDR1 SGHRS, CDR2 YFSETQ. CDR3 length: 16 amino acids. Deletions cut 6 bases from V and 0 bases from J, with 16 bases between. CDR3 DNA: TGCGCCAGCACCCTAAGTGGGGGCTTCTCCTACAATGAGCAGTTCTTC. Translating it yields CASTLSGGFSYNEQFF.

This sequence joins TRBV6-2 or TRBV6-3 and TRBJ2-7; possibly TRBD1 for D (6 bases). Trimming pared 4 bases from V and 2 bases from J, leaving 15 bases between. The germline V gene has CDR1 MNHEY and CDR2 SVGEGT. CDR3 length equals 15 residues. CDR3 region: CASSSTGRGTYEQYF. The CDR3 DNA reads TGTGCCAGCAGTTCGACAGGAAGGGGGACCTACGAGCAGTACTTC.

The CDR3 DNA is TGTGCCAGTAGCGGGGGGGCCACCGGGGAGCTGTTTTTT. Its translation: CASSGGATGELFF. The chain has TRBV10-3 and TRBJ2-2; 11 nucleotides line up with TRBD2. Trimming removed 10 bases from V and 4 bases from J; junction bases left unmatched: 2. Germline CDR1 reads ENHRY; CDR2 reads SYGVKD. The CDR3 runs to 13 residues.

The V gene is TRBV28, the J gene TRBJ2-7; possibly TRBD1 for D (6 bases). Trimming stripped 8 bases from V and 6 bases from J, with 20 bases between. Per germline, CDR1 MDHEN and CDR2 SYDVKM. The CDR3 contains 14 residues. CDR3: CASGLTGYTSEQYV. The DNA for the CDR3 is TGTGCCAGCGGGCTGACAGGCTACACGAGCGAGCAGTACGTC.

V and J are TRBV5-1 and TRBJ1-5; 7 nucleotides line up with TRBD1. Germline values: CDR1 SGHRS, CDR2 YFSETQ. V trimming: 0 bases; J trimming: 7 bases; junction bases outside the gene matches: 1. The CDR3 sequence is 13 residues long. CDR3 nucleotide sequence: TGCGCCAGCAGCTTGGGACAGGGACAGCCCCAGCATTTT. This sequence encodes CASSLGQGQPQHF. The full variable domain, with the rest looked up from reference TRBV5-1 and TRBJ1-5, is KAGVTQTPRYLIKTRGQQVTLSCSPISGHRSVSWYQQTPGQGLQFLFEYFSETQRNKGNFPGRFSGRQFSNSRSEMNVSTLELGDSALYLCASSLGQGQPQHFGDGTRLSIL.

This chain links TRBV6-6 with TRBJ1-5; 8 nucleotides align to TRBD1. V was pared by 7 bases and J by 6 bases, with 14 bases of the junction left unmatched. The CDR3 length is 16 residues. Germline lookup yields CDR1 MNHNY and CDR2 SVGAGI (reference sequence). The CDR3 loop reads CASTLKDRVTGQPQHF. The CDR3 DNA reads TGTGCCAGCACACTAAAGGACAGGGTAACGGGTCAGCCCCAGCATTTT.

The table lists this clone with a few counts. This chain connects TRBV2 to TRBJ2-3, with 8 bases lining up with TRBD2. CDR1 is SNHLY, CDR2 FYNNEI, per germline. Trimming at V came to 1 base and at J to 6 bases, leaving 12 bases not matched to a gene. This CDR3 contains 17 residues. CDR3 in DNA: TGTGCCAGCAGTGAAGACCCCCACGAGGCGGGGGGCGATACGCAGTATTTT. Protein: CASSEDPHEAGGDTQYF.

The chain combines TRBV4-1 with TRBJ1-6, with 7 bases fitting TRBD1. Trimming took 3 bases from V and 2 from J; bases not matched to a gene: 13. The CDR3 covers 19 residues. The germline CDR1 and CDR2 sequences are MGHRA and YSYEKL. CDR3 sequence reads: CASSHRTRQGETYNSPLHF. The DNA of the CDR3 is TGCGCCAGCAGCCATAGAACGCGACAGGGAGAGACCTATAATTCACCCCTCCACTTT.

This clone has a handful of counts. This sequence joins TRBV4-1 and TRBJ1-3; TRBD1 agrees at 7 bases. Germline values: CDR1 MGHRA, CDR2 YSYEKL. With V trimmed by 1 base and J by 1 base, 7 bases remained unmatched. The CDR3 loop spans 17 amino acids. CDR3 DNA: TGCGCCAGCAGCCAAGGGACAGGTAGTCTTTCTGGAAACACCATATATTTT. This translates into CASSQGTGSLSGNTIYF.

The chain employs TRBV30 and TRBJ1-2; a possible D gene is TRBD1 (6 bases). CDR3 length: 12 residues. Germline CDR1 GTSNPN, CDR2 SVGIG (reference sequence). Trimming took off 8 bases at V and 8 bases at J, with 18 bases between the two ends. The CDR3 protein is CAGRGGAHGYTF. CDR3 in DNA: TGTGCCGGTAGGGGGGGGGCCCACGGCTACACCTTC.

Written as DNA, the CDR3 is TGTGCCAGCACCTGGGTGGGCCCCAATTCACCCCTCCACTTT. Translating gives CASTWVGPNSPLHF. The chain links TRBV6-5 to TRBJ1-6; D remains unclear. Deletions cut 7 bases from V and 7 bases from J, with 14 bases between. This CDR3 spans 14 amino acids. Germline V gene data show CDR1 as MNHEY and CDR2 as SVGAGI.

The DNA of the CDR3 is TGTGCCAGCAGCTCGACAGGGAGCTCTGGAAACACCATATATTTT. Its protein product is CASSSTGSSGNTIYF. The chain uses TRBV5-4 and TRBJ1-3; 7 nucleotides match TRBD1. Trimming took 3 bases from V and 0 from J; bases not matched to a gene: 3. Germline-derived CDR1 and CDR2 are SGHNT and YYREEE (reference sequence). The CDR3 totals 15 residues.